This TCR beta chain originates from a study of blood T cell repertoires in COVID-19. Overall study: Both acute and convalescent COVID-19 samples were obtained from the United States, Italy and Spain.

The study recruited people aged 18 to 89 years across about two dozen US areas. From germline, CDR1 is SNHLY and CDR2 FYNNEI. V shed 7 bases and J shed 6 bases, with 13 bases lying between them. This CDR3 region has 13 residues. Assay used: immunoSEQ multiplex PCR; TCRdb lists only in-frame clones, some missing. The data show about 250,000 clones, about 85% seen once. This sequence joins TRBV2 and TRBJ1-5; D not resolved. This receptor was obtained from a young woman with acute COVID-19. What was sequenced was PBMCs or T cells enriched from blood (not recorded which). The CDR3 region has the DNA TGTGCCAGCACTTATAGCGGTACTCAGCCCCAGCATTTT. Its protein product is CASTYSGTQPQHF. The whole variable domain, filled in from reference TRBV2 and TRBJ1-5, reads EPEVTQTPSHQVTQMGQEVILRCVPISNHLYFYWYRQILGQKVEFLVSFYNNEISEKSEIFDDQFSVERPDGSNFTLKIRSTKLEDSAMYFCASTYSGTQPQHFGDGTRLSIL.